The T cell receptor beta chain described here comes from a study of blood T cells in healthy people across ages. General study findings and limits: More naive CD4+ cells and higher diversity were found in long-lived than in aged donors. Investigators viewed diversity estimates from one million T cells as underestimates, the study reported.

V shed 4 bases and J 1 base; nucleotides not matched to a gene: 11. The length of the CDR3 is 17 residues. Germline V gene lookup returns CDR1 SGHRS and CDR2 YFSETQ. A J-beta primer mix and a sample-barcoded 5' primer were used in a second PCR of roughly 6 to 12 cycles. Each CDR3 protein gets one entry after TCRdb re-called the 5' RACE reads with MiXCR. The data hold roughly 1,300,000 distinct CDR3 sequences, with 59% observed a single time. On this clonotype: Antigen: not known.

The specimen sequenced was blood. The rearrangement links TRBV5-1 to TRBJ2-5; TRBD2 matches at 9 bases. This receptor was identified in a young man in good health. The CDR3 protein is CASSIGRAGGTQETQYF. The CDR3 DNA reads TGCGCCAGCAGCATTGGACGAGCGGGAGGAACCCAAGAGACCCAGTACTTC.